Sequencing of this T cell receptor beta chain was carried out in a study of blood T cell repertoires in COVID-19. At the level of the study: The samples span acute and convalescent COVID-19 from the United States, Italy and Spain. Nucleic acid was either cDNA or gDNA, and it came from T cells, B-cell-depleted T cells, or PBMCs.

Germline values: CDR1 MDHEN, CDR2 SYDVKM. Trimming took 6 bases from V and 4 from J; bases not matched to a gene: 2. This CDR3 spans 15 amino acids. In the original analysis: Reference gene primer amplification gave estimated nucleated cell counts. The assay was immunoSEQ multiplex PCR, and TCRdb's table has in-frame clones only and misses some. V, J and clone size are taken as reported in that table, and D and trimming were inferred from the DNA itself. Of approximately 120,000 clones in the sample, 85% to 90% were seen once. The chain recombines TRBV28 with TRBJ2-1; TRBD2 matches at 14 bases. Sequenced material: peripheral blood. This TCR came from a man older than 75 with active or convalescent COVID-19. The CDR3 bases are TGTGCCAGCAGAGGGACTAGCGGGGGTTACAATGAGCAGTTCTTC. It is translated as CASRGTSGGYNEQFF.